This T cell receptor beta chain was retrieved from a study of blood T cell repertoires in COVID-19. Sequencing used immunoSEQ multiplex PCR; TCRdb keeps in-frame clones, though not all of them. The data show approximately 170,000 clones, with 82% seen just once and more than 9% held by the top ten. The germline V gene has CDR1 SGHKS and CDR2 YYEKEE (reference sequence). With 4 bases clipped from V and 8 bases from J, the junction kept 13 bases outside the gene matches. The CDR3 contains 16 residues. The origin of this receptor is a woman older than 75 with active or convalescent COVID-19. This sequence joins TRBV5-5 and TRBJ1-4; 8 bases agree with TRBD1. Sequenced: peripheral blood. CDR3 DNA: TGTGCCAGCAGCCATAAAGCAGGGGGCGCGGAAGAAAAACTGTTTTTT. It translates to CASSHKAGGAEEKLFF.